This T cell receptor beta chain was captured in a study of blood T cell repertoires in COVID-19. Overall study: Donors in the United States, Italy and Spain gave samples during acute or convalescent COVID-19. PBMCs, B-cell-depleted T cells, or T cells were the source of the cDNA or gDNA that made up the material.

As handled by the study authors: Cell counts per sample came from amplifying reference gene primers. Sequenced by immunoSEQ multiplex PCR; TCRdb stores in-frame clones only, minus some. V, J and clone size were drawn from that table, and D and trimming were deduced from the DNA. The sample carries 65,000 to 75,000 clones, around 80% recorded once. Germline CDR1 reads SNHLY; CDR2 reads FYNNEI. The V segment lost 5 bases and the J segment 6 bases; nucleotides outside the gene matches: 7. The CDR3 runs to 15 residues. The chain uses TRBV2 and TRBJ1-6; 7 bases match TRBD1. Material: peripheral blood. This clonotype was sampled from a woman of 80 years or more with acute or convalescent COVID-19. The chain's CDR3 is CASSYLGQINSPLHF. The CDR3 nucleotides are TGTGCCAGCAGTTACCTGGGACAGATTAATTCACCCCTCCACTTT. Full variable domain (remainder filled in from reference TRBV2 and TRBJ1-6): EPEVTQTPSHQVTQMGQEVILRCVPISNHLYFYWYRQILGQKVEFLVSFYNNEISEKSEIFDDQFSVERPDGSNFTLKIRSTKLEDSAMYFCASSYLGQINSPLHFGNGTRLTVT.